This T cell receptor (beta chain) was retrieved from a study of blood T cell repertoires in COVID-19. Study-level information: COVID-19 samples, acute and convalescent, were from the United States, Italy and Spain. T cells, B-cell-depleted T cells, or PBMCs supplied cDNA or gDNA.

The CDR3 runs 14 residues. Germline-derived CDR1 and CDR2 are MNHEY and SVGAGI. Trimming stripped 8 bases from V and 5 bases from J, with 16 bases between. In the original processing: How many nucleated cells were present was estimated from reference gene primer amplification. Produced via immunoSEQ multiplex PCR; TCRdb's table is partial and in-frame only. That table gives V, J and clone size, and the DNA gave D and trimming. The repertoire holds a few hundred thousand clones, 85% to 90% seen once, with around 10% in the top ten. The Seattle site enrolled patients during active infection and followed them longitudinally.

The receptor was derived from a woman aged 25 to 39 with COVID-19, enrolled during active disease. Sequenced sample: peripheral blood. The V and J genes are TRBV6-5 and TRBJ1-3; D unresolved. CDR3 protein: CASYLRGVRNTIYF. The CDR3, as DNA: TGTGCCAGCTACCTTCGGGGTGTGAGAAACACCATATATTTT.